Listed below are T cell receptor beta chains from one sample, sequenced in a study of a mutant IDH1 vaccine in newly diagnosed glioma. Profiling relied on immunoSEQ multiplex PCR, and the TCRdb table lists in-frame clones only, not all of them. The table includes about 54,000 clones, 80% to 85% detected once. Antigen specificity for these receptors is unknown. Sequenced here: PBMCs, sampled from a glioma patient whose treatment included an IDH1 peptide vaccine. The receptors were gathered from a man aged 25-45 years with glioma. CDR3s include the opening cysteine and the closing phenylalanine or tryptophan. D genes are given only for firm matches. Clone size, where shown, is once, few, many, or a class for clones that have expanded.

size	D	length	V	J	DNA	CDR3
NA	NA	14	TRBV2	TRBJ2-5	TGTGCCAGCAGTGATTTTGCAGGGATGGGGACCCAGTACTTC	CASSDFAGMGTQYF
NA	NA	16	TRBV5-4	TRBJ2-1	TGTGCCAGCAGCCCTCCGAATACGGGCGGTTACAATGAGCAGTTCTTC	CASSPPNTGGYNEQFF
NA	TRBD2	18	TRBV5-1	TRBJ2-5	TGCGCCAGCAGCTTGGCCTTGGTGAGCGGGGGGACTCAAGAGACCCAGTACTTC	CASSLALVSGGTQETQYF
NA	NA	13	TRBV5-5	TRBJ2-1	TGTGCCACCGGCACCCCTACGGGGGATGAGCAGTTCTTC	CATGTPTGDEQFF
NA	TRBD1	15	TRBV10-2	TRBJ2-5	TGCGCCAGCAGCAAGGACAGGGGATTACAAGAGACCCAGTACTTC	CASSKDRGLQETQYF
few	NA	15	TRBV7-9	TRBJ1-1	TGTGCCAGCAGCTTAGCATATAGGAAGGTCCCTGAAGCTTTCTTT	CASSLAYRKVPEAFF
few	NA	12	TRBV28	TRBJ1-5	TGTGCCAGCAGTTCAGGGTTTCAGCCCCAGCATTTT	CASSSGFQPQHF
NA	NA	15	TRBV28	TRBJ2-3	TGTGCCAGCAGTTTACCGGGCCCCGCTTCAGGGACGCAGTATTTT	CASSLPGPASGTQYF
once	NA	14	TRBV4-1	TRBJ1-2	TGCGCCAGCAGCCAAGCAGTTACTAACTATGGCTACACCTTC	CASSQAVTNYGYTF
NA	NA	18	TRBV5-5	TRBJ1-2	TGTGCCAGCAGCCTCGACTGGGGCAGACGAACTACCTTCTATGGCTACACCTTC	CASSLDWGRRTTFYGYTF
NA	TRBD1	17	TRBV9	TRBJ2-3	TGTGCCAGCAGCGCCCCCCTCGGGACAGGGGAGACAGATACGCAGTATTTT	CASSAPLGTGETDTQYF
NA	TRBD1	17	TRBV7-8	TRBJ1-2	TGTGCCAGCAGCTTAGAGGAAGGCCCGGACAGGGCCAGTGGCTACACCTTC	CASSLEEGPDRASGYTF
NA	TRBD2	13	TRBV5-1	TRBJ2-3	TGCGCCAGCCGGGGGGGCCGAACAGATACGCAGTATTTT	CASRGGRTDTQYF
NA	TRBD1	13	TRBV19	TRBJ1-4	TGTGCCAGTGCCGGACAGGGGTACGAAAAACTGTTTTTT	CASAGQGYEKLFF
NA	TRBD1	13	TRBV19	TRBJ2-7	TGTGCCACCGGACAGGGAGAAACCTACGAGCAGTACTTC	CATGQGETYEQYF
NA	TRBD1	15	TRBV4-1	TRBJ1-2	TGCGCCAGCAGCCAAGATGGACAGGGTGGCTTTGGCTACACCTTC	CASSQDGQGGFGYTF
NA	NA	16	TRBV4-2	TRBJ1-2	TGTGCCAGCAGCCAAGGGCAGGGGAGGACTAACTATGGCTACACCTTC	CASSQGQGRTNYGYTF
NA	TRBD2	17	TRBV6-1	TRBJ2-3	TGTGCCAGCAGTGCACGTCTCGGGGGGGCTAGTACAGATACGCAGTATTTT	CASSARLGGASTDTQYF
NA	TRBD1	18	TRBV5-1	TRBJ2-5	TGCGCCAGCAGCTTGGCCATGGCCGGGCAGGGGGCTAGGGAGACCCAGTACTTC	CASSLAMAGQGARETQYF
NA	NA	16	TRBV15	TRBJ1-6	TGTGCCACCAGCAGAGGACCCAGCTCCTATAATTCACCCCTCCACTTT	CATSRGPSSYNSPLHF
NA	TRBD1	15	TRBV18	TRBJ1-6	TGTGCCAGCTCACCACGAGTTACAGGGGACTCACCCCTCCACTTT	CASSPRVTGDSPLHF
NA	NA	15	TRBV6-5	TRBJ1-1	TGTGCCAGCAGTTACTCGGGTCAGGGGAACACTGAAGCTTTCTTT	CASSYSGQGNTEAFF
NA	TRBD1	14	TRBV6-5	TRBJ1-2	TGTGCCGGACCGACAGGGCTCGCTAACTATGGCTACACCTTC	CAGPTGLANYGYTF
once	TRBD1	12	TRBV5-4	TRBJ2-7	TGTGCCAGCAGCCTGACAGGGAACGAGCAGTACTTC	CASSLTGNEQYF
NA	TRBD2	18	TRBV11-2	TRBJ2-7	TGTGCCAGCAGCCCAGGACTAGCGGGGATTGGTATCTCCTACGAGCAGTACTTC	CASSPGLAGIGISYEQYF
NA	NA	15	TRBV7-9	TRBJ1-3	TGTGCCAGCACCAGACCGTGGAACTCTGGAAACACCATATATTTT	CASTRPWNSGNTIYF
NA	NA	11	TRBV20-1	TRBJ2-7	TGCAGTGCAGGACGTGGGGGCGAGCAGTACTTC	CSAGRGGEQYF
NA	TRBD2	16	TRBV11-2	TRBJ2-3	TGTGCCAGCAGCTTAGAAGCGGGGGGGCGGGGAGATACGCAGTATTTT	CASSLEAGGRGDTQYF
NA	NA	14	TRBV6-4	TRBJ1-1	TGTGCCAGCAGACTCGCCGGCGGGTACACTGAAGCTTTCTTT	CASRLAGGYTEAFF
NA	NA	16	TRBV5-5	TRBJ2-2	TGTGCCAGCAGCTTGTTCGGGGGCTTTTTGGCCGGGGAGCTGTTTTTT	CASSLFGGFLAGELFF
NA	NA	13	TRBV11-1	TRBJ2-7	TGTGCCAGCAGCCGGGACCCGGGGTACGAGCAGTACTTC	CASSRDPGYEQYF
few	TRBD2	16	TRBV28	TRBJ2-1	TGTGCCAGCAGCCCCATAACTAGCGGGGTGGACAATGAGCAGTTCTTC	CASSPITSGVDNEQFF
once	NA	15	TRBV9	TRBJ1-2	TGTGCCAGCAGCGTATTCGGACAACCCACCTATGGCTACACCTTC	CASSVFGQPTYGYTF
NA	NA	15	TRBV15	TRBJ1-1	TGTGCCACCAGCGTGAGGAAACTTCTGAACACTGAAGCTTTCTTT	CATSVRKLLNTEAFF
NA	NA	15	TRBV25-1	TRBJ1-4	TGTGCCAGCAGTGCGGACGGGACGATATTAGAAAAACTGTTTTTT	CASSADGTILEKLFF
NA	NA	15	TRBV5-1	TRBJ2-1	TGCGCCACCCGGGGCCACACAGGGACCTACAATGAGCAGTTCTTC	CATRGHTGTYNEQFF
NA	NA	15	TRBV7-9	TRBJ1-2	TGTGCCAGCAGCACGAGGGGAGGAACCCAAACTGGCTACACCTTC	CASSTRGGTQTGYTF
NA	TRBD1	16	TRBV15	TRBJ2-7	TGTGCCACCAGCAGAGAGGGTAGAGGGGGCCCCTACGAGCAGTACTTC	CATSREGRGGPYEQYF
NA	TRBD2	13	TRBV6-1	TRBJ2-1	TGTGCCAGCAGTCCGCCGGGGGGATGGGAGCAGTTCTTC	CASSPPGGWEQFF
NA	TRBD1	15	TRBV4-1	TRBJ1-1	TGCGCCAGCAGCAGGGACAGATTTTTGAACACTGAAGCTTTCTTT	CASSRDRFLNTEAFF
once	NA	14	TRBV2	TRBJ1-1	TGTGCCAGACCTCGGGACGGCTCGAACACTGAAGCTTTCTTT	CARPRDGSNTEAFF
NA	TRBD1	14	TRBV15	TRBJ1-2	TGTGCCACCAGCTTCGACAGGGGACCTAGCGGCTACACCTTC	CATSFDRGPSGYTF
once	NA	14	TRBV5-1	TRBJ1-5	TGCGCCAGCAGCTTCGGGACACCTAGTCAGCCCCAGCATTTT	CASSFGTPSQPQHF
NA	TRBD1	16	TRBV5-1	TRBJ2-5	TGCGCCAGCAGCGCCCGTTTACAGGGGGCCCAAGAGACCCAGTACTTC	CASSARLQGAQETQYF
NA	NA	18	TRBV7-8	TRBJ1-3	TGTGCCAGCATCGACAGTAGGGCAGGGATCCACCCTGGAAACACCATATATTTT	CASIDSRAGIHPGNTIYF
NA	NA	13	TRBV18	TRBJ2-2	TGTGCCAGCTCACCCCCGAACACCGGGGAGCTGTTTTTT	CASSPPNTGELFF
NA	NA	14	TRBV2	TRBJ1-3	TGTGCCAGCAGTGACCCAGGGGAGAAAGACACCATATATTTT	CASSDPGEKDTIYF
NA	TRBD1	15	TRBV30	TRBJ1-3	TGTGCCTGGACCACAGGGGTGGCGGGGGGAAACACCATATATTTT	CAWTTGVAGGNTIYF
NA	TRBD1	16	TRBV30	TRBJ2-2	TGTGCCTGGAGCGCCGGGACAGGGGCGAACACCGGGGAGCTGTTTTTT	CAWSAGTGANTGELFF
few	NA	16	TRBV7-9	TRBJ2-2	TGTGCCAGCAGCCCCCCTGGGAGGCGGGGCACCGGGGAGCTGTTTTTT	CASSPPGRRGTGELFF
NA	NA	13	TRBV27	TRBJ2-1	TGTGCCAGCAGTTTATCGAATTACAATGAGCAGTTCTTC	CASSLSNYNEQFF
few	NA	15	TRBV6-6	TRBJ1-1	TGTGCCAGCAGTTACGGGGGCTCCATGAACACTGAAGCTTTCTTT	CASSYGGSMNTEAFF
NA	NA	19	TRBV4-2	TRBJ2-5	TGTGCCAGCAGCCAAGAGTTACTGGGCGTGAGGTTACTCCAAGAGACCCAGTACTTC	CASSQELLGVRLLQETQYF
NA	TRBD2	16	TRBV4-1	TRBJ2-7	TGCGCCAGCAGCCAAGTCGGTAGCGGGAGCTCCTACGAGCAGTACTTC	CASSQVGSGSSYEQYF
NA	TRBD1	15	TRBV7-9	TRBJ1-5	TGTGCCAGCAGCCCTTCGGGACAGGGAAATCAGCCCCAGCATTTT	CASSPSGQGNQPQHF